The 19 T cell receptor beta chains below come from one sample, sequenced in a study of T-cell reconstitution after alpha-beta-depleted transplantation in children. Using unique molecular identifiers, the investigators prepared the TCRbeta library. Each CDR3 protein is one row after TCRdb ran MiXCR on the PCR reads. The sample lists around 250,000 distinct CDR3 sequences; approximately 9.6% were seen once. The sample was PBMCs from the stem cell graft donor, taken from the stem cell graft. The source of these receptors is a human donor who donated a stem cell graft to a child with SCID.

The chain couples TRBV4-2 to TRBJ2-3; 10 positions agree with TRBD2. The J segment lost 0 bases and the V segment lost 2 bases, leaving 8 bases of the junction unmatched. The germline V gene has CDR1 LGHNA and CDR2 YNFKEQ. The CDR3 runs to 18 residues. CDR3 residues: CASSQWGPSGSSTDTQYF. CDR3 sequence (DNA): TGTGCCAGCAGCCAATGGGGGCCTAGCGGGAGCAGCACAGATACGCAGTATTTT.

This clonotype was counted between two and nine times. The DNA of the CDR3 is TGTGCCAGCAGCTCGACTAGCGGGCCGCCCACAGATACGCAGTATTTT. It translates to CASSSTSGPPTDTQYF. The chain carries TRBV7-3 and TRBJ2-3; 10 nucleotides line up with TRBD2. The CDR3 consists of 16 residues. J gave up 2 bases and V 4 bases, and 6 bases lay outside the gene matches. Looked up from germline, CDR1 is SGHTA and CDR2 is FQGTGA.

This clonotype showed up just a few times. This rearrangement joins TRBV12-3 or TRBV12-4 to TRBJ1-2, with D possibly being TRBD1 (6 bases). This CDR3 is 14 amino acids long. The V and J ends lost 6 bases and 7 bases respectively, with 18 bases between them. CDR3 sequence reads: CASSLSDSAVGYTF. As DNA, the CDR3 is TGTGCCAGCAGCCTCTCGGACAGTGCGGTTGGCTACACCTTC.

This clonotype was seen more than once but under ten times. The rearrangement joins TRBV25-1 to TRBJ2-3, with D possibly being TRBD1 (6 bases). The CDR3 has 14 amino acids. The V and J ends lost 7 bases and 0 bases respectively, with 11 bases between them. CDR1 is MGHDK, CDR2 SYGVNS, per germline. CDR3 protein: CASTVDRSTDTQYF. CDR3 nucleotide sequence: TGTGCCAGCACCGTGGACAGAAGCACAGATACGCAGTATTTT.

This clonotype was found many times. The CDR3 region is CASSLAGTGKETQYF. The CDR3 coding sequence is TGCGCCAGCAGCTTGGCCGGGACCGGAAAAGAGACCCAGTACTTC. The chain has TRBV5-1 and TRBJ2-5; D may correspond to TRBD1 or TRBD2 (5 bases each). The length of the CDR3 is 15 residues. V shed 0 bases and J shed 3 bases, with 12 bases lying between them. The V gene's germline CDR1 is SGHRS and CDR2 YFSETQ.

This clonotype has more than one count but fewer than ten. The chain carries TRBV9 and TRBJ2-5; 14 positions agree with TRBD2. V dropped 0 bases and J dropped 3; count of bases not matched to a gene: 7. Germline CDR1 and CDR2: SGDLS and YYNGEE. The CDR3 is 18 residues long. The CDR3 sequence: CASSVGLAGGRGEETQYF. CDR3 DNA: TGTGCCAGCAGCGTAGGACTAGCGGGGGGGAGAGGGGAAGAGACCCAGTACTTC.

The chain uses TRBV27 and TRBJ1-5; D call uncertain. Deletions cut 1 base from V and 2 bases from J, with 9 bases between. This CDR3 has 15 residues. Germline V gene data show CDR1 as MNHEY and CDR2 as SMNVEV (reference sequence). This chain's CDR3 is CASSLYYRGNQPQHF. For the CDR3, the DNA is TGTGCCAGCAGTTTATATTACAGAGGCAATCAGCCCCAGCATTTT.

This clonotype has a handful of counts. The rearrangement links TRBV7-9 to TRBJ2-5; 8 bases align to TRBD2. Germline assignment: CDR1 SEHNR and CDR2 FQNEAQ (reference sequence). V was clipped by 7 bases and J by 6 bases; unmatched bases: 13. The CDR3 runs to 15 residues. The CDR3 here is CASIDLAGSGKTQYF. In nucleotides, the CDR3 is TGTGCCAGCATTGACCTAGCGGGCTCAGGGAAGACCCAGTACTTC.

The table lists this clonotype with a few counts. V usage is TRBV12-3 or TRBV12-4 and J usage is TRBJ2-1; no reliable D call. The CDR3 sequence is 12 residues long. V lost 4 bases and J lost 3, with 4 bases in between. CDR3 protein: CASSWNYNEQFF. The CDR3 nucleotides read TGTGCCAGCAGTTGGAACTACAATGAGCAGTTCTTC.

This clonotype appeared a few times. The chain joins TRBV5-1 to TRBJ2-7; possibly TRBD2 for D (6 bases). Trimming cost V 3 bases and J 3 bases, with 10 bases left between them. The CDR3 consists of 13 residues. Germline V gene data show CDR1 as SGHRS and CDR2 as YFSETQ. CDR3 residues: CASSWGDGYEQYF. The CDR3 DNA is TGCGCCAGCAGCTGGGGGGACGGCTACGAGCAGTACTTC.

This clonotype was detected only a few times. V usage is TRBV20-1 and J usage is TRBJ1-6; possible D gene TRBD1, 6 bases. V was trimmed by 3 bases and J by 7 bases, leaving 10 bases between them. This CDR3 comprises 13 residues. Germline V CDR1 and CDR2: DFQATT, SNEGSKA (reference sequence). This CDR3 is CSASRGRNSPLHF. The CDR3 nucleotides are TGCAGTGCTAGCAGGGGAAGGAATTCACCCCTCCACTTT.

The chain links TRBV5-1 to TRBJ2-7; D possibly corresponds to TRBD1 (6 bases). The CDR3 is 14 residues long. The V gene's germline CDR1 is SGHRS and CDR2 YFSETQ. Trimming removed 0 bases from V and 3 bases from J, with 10 bases in between. CDR3 nucleotide sequence: TGCGCCAGCAGCTTGGACAGGGTTAACTACGAGCAGTACTTC. This translates into CASSLDRVNYEQYF.

The chain has TRBV7-8 and TRBJ2-2, with D uncertain. The germline V gene encodes CDR1 SGHVS and CDR2 FQNEAQ. V was clipped by 0 bases and J by 4 bases, with 6 bases between them. The CDR3 totals 14 residues. CDR3 in DNA: TGTGCCAGCAGCTTAGCACAGTTCACCGGGGAGCTGTTTTTT. Protein: CASSLAQFTGELFF. Full variable domain (rest looked up from reference TRBV7-8 and TRBJ2-2): GAGVSQSPRYKVAKRGQDVALRCDPISGHVSLFWYQQALGQGPEFLTYFQNEAQLDKSGLPSDRFFAERPEGSVSTLKIQRTQQEDSAVYLCASSLAQFTGELFFGEGSRLTVL.

The table lists this clonotype with a few counts. V is TRBV20-1 and J is TRBJ2-5, with 9 bases aligning to TRBD2. Germline V gene lookup returns CDR1 DFQATT and CDR2 SNEGSKA (reference sequence). The CDR3 extends over 15 amino acids. J was trimmed by 2 bases and V by 0 bases; bases with no gene match: 4. The CDR3, as DNA: TGCAGTGCTAGAGATTGGACTAGCGCACAAGAGACCCAGTACTTC. The encoded protein is CSARDWTSAQETQYF.

V usage is TRBV18 and J usage is TRBJ2-1, with D perhaps matching TRBD2 (5 bases). There are 11 residues in the CDR3. The V gene's germline CDR1 is KGHSH and CDR2 LQKENI. Trimming stripped 6 bases from V and 9 bases from J, with 9 bases between. The CDR3 DNA reads as TGTGCCAGCTCCCCCGAGGGTGAGCAGTTCTTC. This translates into CASSPEGEQFF.

This sequence joins TRBV2 and TRBJ2-1; maybe TRBD1 (6 bases). Trimming left V 5 bases short and J 2 bases short, with 16 bases between. CDR1 is SNHLY, CDR2 FYNNEI, per germline. This CDR3 is built from 16 residues. CDR3 nucleotide sequence: TGTGCCAGCAGTACCTCTAGCTGGGGGCCCTACAATGAGCAGTTCTTC. Its protein is CASSTSSWGPYNEQFF.

The J gene is TRBJ2-1, the V gene TRBV7-3; D unclear. Germline V gene sequence: CDR1 SGHTA, CDR2 FQGTGA. The CDR3 totals 13 residues. Trimming removed 6 bases from V and 6 bases from J, with 12 bases in between. The CDR3 DNA follows: TGTGCCAGCAGATCGTCGGATCGCAATGAGCAGTTCTTC. It is translated as CASRSSDRNEQFF.

The chain joins TRBV2 to TRBJ1-6, with D tentatively TRBD1 (5 bases). CDR3 size: 14 residues. Trimming cost V 8 bases and J 3 bases, with 11 bases left between them. The V gene's germline CDR1 is SNHLY and CDR2 FYNNEI. The CDR3 here is CASWDGFYNSPLHF. DNA for the CDR3: TGTGCCAGCTGGGACGGATTCTATAATTCACCCCTCCACTTT. Drawing the rest from reference TRBV2 and TRBJ1-6, the complete variable domain is EPEVTQTPSHQVTQMGQEVILRCVPISNHLYFYWYRQILGQKVEFLVSFYNNEISEKSEIFDDQFSVERPDGSNFTLKIRSTKLEDSAMYFCASWDGFYNSPLHFGNGTRLTVT.

This clonotype was found a few times. V and J are TRBV11-1 and TRBJ2-3; 7 bases align to TRBD2. Germline CDR1 is SGHAT and CDR2 is FQDESV (reference sequence). After removal of 6 bases from V and 1 base from J, the junction contained 4 bases not matched to a gene. The CDR3 is made up of 14 amino acids. CDR3 in amino acids: CASSSSGRTDTQYF. CDR3 DNA: TGTGCCAGCAGTTCTAGCGGACGCACAGATACGCAGTATTTT.